Presented here are 10 T cell receptor beta chains from one specimen sequenced in a study of OX40 agonist ivuxolimab in advanced cancers. Data came from immunoSEQ multiplex PCR; TCRdb stores just in-frame clones and leaves some out. Among 14,000 to 15,000 clones listed, 65% to 75% were seen once. Sample: CD4+ or CD8+ T cells sorted from blood, taken in a trial of the OX40 agonist ivuxolimab. These receptors were taken from an adult with an advanced solid tumor such as melanoma, head and neck, liver or kidney cancer.

The chain uses TRBV5-8 and TRBJ2-7; 11 nucleotides align to TRBD1. The CDR3 contains 15 residues. The germline CDR1 and CDR2 sequences are SGHTS and YDEGEE. The V gene end was trimmed by 3 bases and the J gene end by 4 bases; junction bases not matched to a gene: 6. CDR3 sequence reads: CASSSGTGGIYEQYF. The CDR3 DNA reads TGTGCCAGCAGCTCAGGGACAGGGGGAATATACGAGCAGTACTTC.

This clone was detected only a few times. V usage is TRBV29-1 and J usage is TRBJ2-5; 11 bases agree with TRBD1. This CDR3 region has 13 residues. The trim removed 6 bases at V and 4 bases at J, leaving 4 bases unmatched. Germline lookup yields CDR1 SQVTM and CDR2 ANQGSEA. The CDR3: CSVADRGRETQYF. CDR3 nucleotide sequence: TGCAGCGTGGCGGACAGGGGGCGAGAGACCCAGTACTTC.

CDR3 sequence: CASTRDRGHEKLFF. For the CDR3, the DNA is TGTGCCAGCACCCGGGACAGGGGGCATGAAAAACTGTTTTTT. V gene TRBV28 combines with J gene TRBJ1-4; 12 bases agree with TRBD1. The CDR3 is 14 residues long. Losses at the gene ends were 7 bases for V and 6 bases for J; bases not matched to a gene: 3. CDR1 and CDR2 (germline): MDHEN, SYDVKM.

The V gene is TRBV19, the J gene TRBJ2-1, with 11 bases matching TRBD2. In germline, CDR1 is LNHDA, CDR2 SQIVND (reference sequence). This CDR3 is 18 amino acids long. V dropped 2 bases and J dropped 6; count of bases not matched to a gene: 12. CDR3 DNA: TGTGCCAGTAGTATATTTCTAGCGGGAGGTAGTATTCTCAATGAGCAGTTCTTC. It yields the protein CASSIFLAGGSILNEQFF.

This sequence joins TRBV9 and TRBJ1-4; tentative D call: TRBD1 (6 bases). V lost 6 bases and J 7 bases, leaving 19 bases between the germline ends. The CDR3 runs to 15 residues. Germline values: CDR1 SGDLS, CDR2 YYNGEE. The CDR3 coding sequence is TGTGCCAGCAACCCGGGGCAGGGAGGGGGTGAAAAACTGTTTTTT. Its translation: CASNPGQGGGEKLFF.

The chain couples TRBV4-3 to TRBJ1-4; possible D gene TRBD1, 5 bases. The V and J ends lost 0 bases and 7 bases respectively, with 9 bases between them. CDR1 and CDR2 from the germline V gene are LGHNA and YSLEER. The CDR3 covers 14 residues. Written as DNA, the CDR3 is TGCGCCAGCAGCCAAGATTGGGACGGTGAAAAACTGTTTTTT. Protein: CASSQDWDGEKLFF.

The chain combines TRBV7-9 with TRBJ1-3; 9 bases line up with TRBD1. J gave up 4 bases and V 1 base, and 5 bases lay outside the gene matches. This CDR3 contains 16 residues. The V gene's germline CDR1 is SEHNR and CDR2 FQNEAQ (reference sequence). Here the CDR3 DNA reads TGTGCCAGCAGCTTAGTAAACAGGGGGCCAGGAAACACCATATATTTT. As protein: CASSLVNRGPGNTIYF.

This clone appeared a single time. The V and J genes are TRBV6-5 and TRBJ1-5; TRBD1 agrees at 7 bases. The germline V gene encodes CDR1 MNHEY and CDR2 SVGAGI. CDR3 size: 14 residues. Trimming at V came to 6 bases and at J to 5 bases, leaving 7 bases not matched to a gene. The CDR3 loop reads CASRRQGLDQPQHF. CDR3 coding DNA: TGTGCCAGCAGACGACAGGGCCTTGATCAGCCCCAGCATTTT.

The V call is TRBV5-1, the J call TRBJ1-5; 7 bases fit TRBD1. CDR1 is SGHRS and CDR2 is YFSETQ in the germline V gene. This CDR3 contains 14 residues. V shed 4 bases and J 7 bases; nucleotides not matched to a gene: 8. The CDR3 region is CASSPTGDGQPQHF. The CDR3 coding sequence is TGCGCCAGCAGCCCCACAGGGGATGGACAGCCCCAGCATTTT.

The CDR3 DNA sequence: TGTGCCAGCAGCCCCAGACAGACGGGATTTACCTACGAGCAGTACTTC. Encoded protein: CASSPRQTGFTYEQYF. This chain joins TRBV9 and TRBJ2-7; D could derive from TRBD1 or TRBD2 (5 bases each). The CDR3 consists of 16 residues. V gave up 4 bases and J gave up 2 bases, with 19 bases separating them. CDR1 and CDR2 (germline): SGDLS, YYNGEE.